This is a list of T cell receptor beta chains from one sample in a study of shared clonotypes between healthy human individuals. Here immunoSEQ multiplex PCR was the method, and the copy in TCRdb shows in-frame clones only, minus some. Seen here are roughly 2,000,000 clones, about 94% observed once, and the top ten hold more than 0.9%. The sample consisted of naive CD8+ T cells sorted from blood. All receptors derive from a man between 18 and 35 years old in good health. CDR3s include the opening cysteine and the closing phenylalanine or tryptophan. D genes are given only for firm matches. Some rows have no size entry. The others give once, few or many, or a class for an expanded clone.

j_call clone_size d_call v_call cdr3_nt cdr3_aa
TRBJ1-2 - - TRBV13 TGTGCCAGCAGCTTAGACGGCGGGTATGGCTACACCTTC CASSLDGGYGYTF
TRBJ2-1 - - TRBV6-1 TGTGCCAGCAGTGAGGGGGTTAGCAGGGGTGATGAGCAGTTCTTC CASSEGVSRGDEQFF
TRBJ1-3 - - TRBV29-1 TGCAGCGTTGAAGGACCCGGGGCCGACTCTGGAAACACCATATATTTT CSVEGPGADSGNTIYF
TRBJ2-1 - - TRBV11-2 TGTGCCAGCAGCCGGGAACAGGACGCCTGGGGCAATGAGCAGTTCTTC CASSREQDAWGNEQFF
TRBJ2-6 - - TRBV5-4 TGTGCCAGCAGCTTGGACAGAGGGCCTGGGGCCAACGTCCTGACTTTC CASSLDRGPGANVLTF
TRBJ1-2 - - TRBV23-1 TGCGCCCGGATTCAGTGGGTGGATGGCTACACCTTC CARIQWVDGYTF
TRBJ1-1 - - TRBV5-4 TGTGCCAGCAGCTTGGAGGAAGACACTGAAGCTTTCTTT CASSLEEDTEAFF
TRBJ2-5 - TRBD1 TRBV7-9 TGTGCCAGCAGCTTAGGACAGGGGCTGAGGGAGACCCAGTACTTC CASSLGQGLRETQYF
TRBJ2-7 - TRBD1 TRBV5-6 TGTGCCAGCAGCTTGGCGAGCGGGACAGGGGCGTACTGGAACGAGCAGTACTTC CASSLASGTGAYWNEQYF
TRBJ1-2 - TRBD1 TRBV28 TGTGCCAGCAGTTTAACAGGGGAATCCCTTAACTATGGCTACACCTTC CASSLTGESLNYGYTF
TRBJ1-5 - - TRBV9 TGTGCCAGCAGCGTAGCTCGGGCCAGACCGAAACCCCAGCATTTT CASSVARARPKPQHF
TRBJ2-7 - TRBD2 TRBV6-5 TGTGCCAGCAGCCAGGGACTAGCGGACTACGAGCAGTACTTC CASSQGLADYEQYF
TRBJ2-1 once - TRBV7-2 TGTGCCAGCAGCCCGACGGTGGGGCCCTACAATGAGCAGTTCTTC CASSPTVGPYNEQFF
TRBJ1-6 - - TRBV4-1 TGCGCCAGCAGCCCCGGGACCGACATTTGGGCCCTCCACTTT CASSPGTDIWALHF
TRBJ2-2 - TRBD1 TRBV6-1 TGTGCCAGCAGTGAAGAGGGGACAGGGACTGTAAGGGCCGGGGAGCTGTTTTTT CASSEEGTGTVRAGELFF
TRBJ2-7 - - TRBV7-9 TGTGCCAGCAGCTTAGCTGTTTCGGGGGTGGAGCAGTACTTC CASSLAVSGVEQYF
TRBJ2-5 - TRBD2 TRBV7-6 TGTGCCAGCAGCTTCGAACTGACTAGCGGAGCACAAGAGACCCAGTACTTC CASSFELTSGAQETQYF
TRBJ1-6 - - TRBV7-9 TGTGCCAGCAGCCCCCTTAATTCACCCCTCCACTTT CASSPLNSPLHF
TRBJ2-7 - - TRBV28 TGTGCCAGCTCCGACGGGGACGAGCAGTACTTC CASSDGDEQYF
TRBJ2-3 - - TRBV27 TGTGCCAGCAGTTTTTCTAGCGGACAGATCACAGATACGCAGTATTTT CASSFSSGQITDTQYF
TRBJ1-2 - TRBD1 TRBV4-1 TGCGCCAGCAGCCAACTTACAGGGGGTGTCTATGGCTACACCTTC CASSQLTGGVYGYTF
TRBJ1-2 - - TRBV13 TGTGCCAGCAGCTTAGGCCTCGGTGCCTGGGGTGAGGCTAACTATGGCTACACCTTC CASSLGLGAWGEANYGYTF
TRBJ1-1 - - TRBV28 TGTGCCAGCAGTTCCCTCCCACATACGAACACTGAAGCTTTCTTT CASSSLPHTNTEAFF
TRBJ2-1 - - TRBV6-1 TGTGCCAGCAGTGATTTAACAGGGCCGAATGAGCAGTTCTTC CASSDLTGPNEQFF
TRBJ2-5 - - TRBV27 TGTGCCAGCAGTTTAAGGGGGGCCCAAGAGACCCAGTACTTC CASSLRGAQETQYF
TRBJ1-2 - TRBD1 TRBV27 TGTGCCAGCAGTCCCCTCCGACAGGGGGGCTATGGCTACACCTTC CASSPLRQGGYGYTF
TRBJ1-1 - - TRBV7-9 TGTGCCAGCAGCTTAGGGGCAGGGTACGAGAACACTGAAGCTTTCTTT CASSLGAGYENTEAFF
TRBJ1-5 - - TRBV14 TGTGCCAGCACCCAAGGGAGGGAGAGCAATCAGCCCCAGCATTTT CASTQGRESNQPQHF
TRBJ2-2 once - TRBV9 TGTGCCAGCAGCGTATCCGGGGGCACCGGGGAGCTGTTTTTT CASSVSGGTGELFF
TRBJ1-1 - - TRBV19 TGTGCCAGTAGTATCCTGTCCCTGGGGAACACTGAAGCTTTCTTT CASSILSLGNTEAFF